Listed below are T cell receptor beta chains from one sample, sequenced in a study of T cells in localized non-small cell lung cancer. Assay: immunoSEQ multiplex PCR; the TCRdb copy retains only in-frame clones and omits some. The top ten clones hold roughly 13% of a sample with tens of thousands of clones, about 83% of them seen once. The material sequenced was peripheral blood, taken before any cancer treatment. The receptors originated from a female donor of 60 years or more with stage I lung adenocarcinoma. Each CDR3 is given with its conserved first and last residue. A D gene is named only where the DNA matches it firmly. Not all rows give a size; the values are once, few, many and, for expanded clones, a class.

clone_size	cdr3_length	v_call	d_call	j_call	cdr3_nt	cdr3_aa
NA	15	TRBV19	TRBD1	TRBJ2-7	TGTGCCAGTAGTACGACAGGGGGACCGCTCGGCGAGCAGTACTTC	CASSTTGGPLGEQYF
NA	12	TRBV10-3	TRBD1	TRBJ2-7	TGTGCCATCAGGGACAGGGGGCGCGAGCAGTACTTC	CAIRDRGREQYF
few	14	TRBV15	NA	TRBJ2-5	TGTGCCACCAGCAAGGGGGGGGAATCAGAGACCCAGTACTTC	CATSKGGESETQYF
few	13	TRBV6-5	NA	TRBJ1-1	TGTGCCAGCAGTTACGAGGGGTACACTGAAGCTTTCTTT	CASSYEGYTEAFF
NA	17	TRBV5-1	TRBD2	TRBJ2-6	TGCGCCAGCAGCTTGGATTGGGGGAGGGCAGGGGCCAACGTCCTGACTTTC	CASSLDWGRAGANVLTF
NA	15	TRBV5-1	NA	TRBJ2-5	TGCGCCAGCAGCTTGGCGGGGCCGTACCAAGAGACCCAGTACTTC	CASSLAGPYQETQYF
NA	15	TRBV19	NA	TRBJ1-5	TGTGCCAGTAGCTCGATTACGACCAGCAATCAGCCCCAGCATTTT	CASSSITTSNQPQHF
NA	12	TRBV10-3	NA	TRBJ1-2	TGTGCCATCAGTGAGTCGAGGGAACAGCTGTCCTTC	CAISESREQLSF
NA	13	TRBV7-7	NA	TRBJ1-1	TGTGCTAGCAGCTTAGACAGGAACACTGAAGCTTTCTTT	CASSLDRNTEAFF
few	15	TRBV4-1	NA	TRBJ1-2	TGCGCCAGCAGCCAAGATGGTCAGGGACCGGGTGGCTACACCTTC	CASSQDGQGPGGYTF
NA	15	TRBV10-2	TRBD1	TRBJ2-5	TGCGCCAGCAGTGAGTCGGGGACAGGTCAAGAGACCCAGTACTTC	CASSESGTGQETQYF
once	15	TRBV7-9	NA	TRBJ2-4	TGTGCCAGCAGCCGATTCGAGGGAGCCAAAAACATTCAGTACTTC	CASSRFEGAKNIQYF
NA	17	TRBV19	NA	TRBJ1-3	TGTGCCAGTAGTATGGGAACGACCGCTAACTCTGGAAACACCATATATTTT	CASSMGTTANSGNTIYF
NA	14	TRBV5-1	TRBD2	TRBJ2-3	TGCGCCAGCAGCAGCGGGGGAATCACAGATACGCAGTATTTT	CASSSGGITDTQYF
few	13	TRBV7-8	NA	TRBJ1-5	TGTGCCAGCAGCTCCCCCTTGGATCAGCCCCAGCATTTT	CASSSPLDQPQHF
few	15	TRBV27	NA	TRBJ2-7	TGTGCCAGCAGCCCCTCCCCGGCGTTGTCCTACGAGCAGTACTTC	CASSPSPALSYEQYF
NA	14	TRBV6-6	NA	TRBJ1-2	TGTGCCAGCAGTTACCAGGTTGGGTCCTATGGCTACACCTTC	CASSYQVGSYGYTF
NA	15	TRBV9	TRBD2	TRBJ2-7	TGTGCCAGCAGCGTACTGGGGACTAGCGGCTACGAGCAGTACTTC	CASSVLGTSGYEQYF
NA	17	TRBV7-2	NA	TRBJ2-5	TGTGCCAGCAGCCTAGTGGGGGGAGCCAGGGTGCACGAGACCCAGTACTTC	CASSLVGGARVHETQYF
NA	12	TRBV5-6	NA	TRBJ2-1	TGTGCCAGCAGTCGACTCCAGAGTGAGCAGTTCTTC	CASSRLQSEQFF
NA	16	TRBV19	TRBD1	TRBJ1-2	TGTGCCAGTAGTAAGGGACAGGGTAGTTCTAACTATGGCTACACCTTC	CASSKGQGSSNYGYTF
NA	15	TRBV11-2	TRBD1	TRBJ1-1	TGTGCCAGCAGCTTAAGGGACAGGGGTTACACTGAAGCTTTCTTT	CASSLRDRGYTEAFF
NA	13	TRBV7-9	NA	TRBJ1-1	TGTGCCAGCAGATCTAGGGGGAACACTGAAGCTTTCTTT	CASRSRGNTEAFF
NA	15	TRBV6-5	NA	TRBJ1-5	TGTGCCAGCAGTGTTGCAGGGGCGACCAATCAGCCCCAGCATTTT	CASSVAGATNQPQHF
NA	13	TRBV5-1	TRBD1	TRBJ1-2	TGCGCCAGCAGCCAAACAGGGGACTATGGCTACACCTTC	CASSQTGDYGYTF
NA	12	TRBV11-1	NA	TRBJ1-2	TGTGCCAGCAGCGCGTCAGGGAACGGCTACACCTTC	CASSASGNGYTF
NA	13	TRBV5-1	NA	TRBJ2-3	TGCGCCACCAGGGACGGACCCACAGATACGCAGTATTTT	CATRDGPTDTQYF
NA	14	TRBV5-1	TRBD2	TRBJ2-7	TGCGCCAGCAGCCCTCGGACTAGCTCCTACGAGCAGTACTTC	CASSPRTSSYEQYF
many	15	TRBV27	NA	TRBJ1-5	TGTGCCAGCAGTTTATCGGCTCAACGCGGTCAGCCCCAGCATTTT	CASSLSAQRGQPQHF
once	17	TRBV7-3	NA	TRBJ2-5	TGTGCCAGCAGCTTATTGGGTAGAACTAGTGGAACAGAGACCCAGTACTTC	CASSLLGRTSGTETQYF
NA	14	TRBV7-3	NA	TRBJ2-3	TGTGCCAGCAGCTTAGGGTCAGCGACAGATACGCAGTATTTT	CASSLGSATDTQYF
NA	12	TRBV7-8	NA	TRBJ2-2	TGTGCCAGCAGCTTAGACGGCGGGGAGCTGTTTTTT	CASSLDGGELFF
NA	15	TRBV10-2	TRBD2	TRBJ2-5	TGCGCCAGCAGTGAGTCAGGGACTATCCAAGAGACCCAGTACTTC	CASSESGTIQETQYF
NA	12	TRBV10-3	NA	TRBJ2-7	TGTGCCATTGCCGACAGAACCTACGAGCAGTACTTC	CAIADRTYEQYF
NA	14	TRBV30	NA	TRBJ1-3	TGTGCCTGGAGTGTACTTGTACCTGGAAACACCATATATTTT	CAWSVLVPGNTIYF
NA	21	TRBV4-1	TRBD1	TRBJ2-5	TGCGCCAGCAGCCAAGATCTGACAGGGACCGGTTCCCCGCAAAGTCGCGAGACCCAGTACTTC	CASSQDLTGTGSPQSRETQYF
NA	15	TRBV7-3	TRBD1	TRBJ1-2	TGTGCCAGCAGCCCTGATGACAGGGTCTCGACTGGCTACACCTTC	CASSPDDRVSTGYTF
NA	16	TRBV11-3	TRBD2	TRBJ2-5	TGTGCCAGCAGCTTAGACCTAGCGGGAGGTGGTGAGACCCAGTACTTC	CASSLDLAGGGETQYF
NA	14	TRBV2	NA	TRBJ1-5	TGTGCCAGCAGTCAGGACATACGGGCCCAGCCCCAGCATTTT	CASSQDIRAQPQHF
NA	17	TRBV5-1	TRBD2	TRBJ2-3	TGCGCCAGCAGCCGGCGGCTAGCGGGAGACGGAACAGATACGCAGTATTTT	CASSRRLAGDGTDTQYF
NA	14	TRBV6-5	NA	TRBJ1-1	TGTGCCAGCAGTTACGGCAGGGAGGTCACTGAAGCTTTCTTT	CASSYGREVTEAFF
NA	16	TRBV11-2	TRBD1	TRBJ1-1	TGTGCCAGCAGCTCAGCCTGGAGGGGGCGAACCACTGAAGCTTTCTTT	CASSSAWRGRTTEAFF
NA	13	TRBV5-4	NA	TRBJ2-3	TGTGCCAGCAGCTTGGAGCACACAGATACGCAGTATTTT	CASSLEHTDTQYF
NA	15	TRBV10-2	NA	TRBJ2-2	TGCGCCAGCATTGGAGGCGGGGCGGGGACCGGGGAGCTGTTTTTT	CASIGGGAGTGELFF
NA	14	TRBV27	TRBD1	TRBJ2-7	TGTGCCAGCAGTTATCAGGGGGCTTTCTACGAGCAGTACTTC	CASSYQGAFYEQYF
NA	13	TRBV15	NA	TRBJ2-1	TGTGCCACCAGCAGAGATAAAAGGGATGAGCAGTTCTTC	CATSRDKRDEQFF
NA	15	TRBV7-9	NA	TRBJ1-4	TGTGCCAGCAGCCCAGGGTTGGCCGCCCGGGAAAAACTGTTTTTT	CASSPGLAAREKLFF
NA	13	TRBV5-1	NA	TRBJ2-5	TGCGCCAGCGGGGGGCAGGGGCCCGAGACCCAGTACTTC	CASGGQGPETQYF
NA	18	TRBV7-4	NA	TRBJ1-5	TGTGCCAGCAGCTTACGTGATCCTGCTTGTGGGCTCAATCAGCCCCAGCATTTT	CASSLRDPACGLNQPQHF
NA	12	TRBV6-1	TRBD1	TRBJ1-2	TGTGCCAGCACCAGGGACAGCTATGGCTACACCTTC	CASTRDSYGYTF
NA	16	TRBV7-9	NA	TRBJ2-1	TGTGCCAGCAGCTTAGGGACGAATCAGGTCGGTGTTGAGCAGTTCTTC	CASSLGTNQVGVEQFF
NA	14	TRBV28	NA	TRBJ1-1	TGTGCCAGCAGTTTATTCAGGAGGGACACTGAAGCTTTCTTT	CASSLFRRDTEAFF
NA	13	TRBV5-4	NA	TRBJ1-1	TGTGCCAGCACCCGCGATGGAAACACTGAAGCTTTCTTT	CASTRDGNTEAFF
NA	14	TRBV13	TRBD1	TRBJ2-7	TGTGCCAGCAGCCTTATGACAGGGTTGGACGAGCAGTACTTC	CASSLMTGLDEQYF